This section outlines one TCR beta chain sequence together with its context. Its antigen is unknown. No base-level quality is on record; no much larger clone is a single base apart. This specimen belongs to a study of cytomegalovirus exposure and HLA in healthy donors (dated by TCRdb to about 2017). Some background on the complete study: In an earlier analysis of approximately 500 of the donors, 276 Gb of sequence data and 95 million to 130 million unique TCR beta sequences from about 179 million T cells were reported. Around 330 gigabases of sequencing data and approximately 91 million unique TCR sequences made up an early release that covered approximately 650 HLA-typed donors. Of the roughly 400 genotyped donors, roughly 80% fell in the genetic ancestry cluster associated with self-reported Caucasian donors. The study aimed to test whether signatures of past pathogen exposure could be identified by cataloging public T cell receptors. The study profiled the T cell repertoires of 500 to 800 subjects by immunosequencing and related them to cytomegalovirus serostatus. In addition to the first cohort of 650 to 800 subjects, a separate validation cohort of over 90 different subjects was used. To predict cytomegalovirus infection status, the study brought together high-throughput TCR immunosequencing, statistical association of individual TCRs with disease status, and machine learning. A later analysis re-analyzed previously published TCR beta repertoires from hundreds of donors and added high-resolution HLA genotyping to study TCR occurrence patterns. Rather than drawing on any new phenotypic data, the later analysis identified candidate immune exposures from TCR beta sequences and the way those sequences occurred across donors. To decide whether each TCR beta V gene segment behaved as functional or pseudogenic, an earlier analysis of fewer than 750 of the donors relied on high-throughput TCR beta sequencing. Alongside the repertoire data, information on donor age, sex, ethnicity and CMV serostatus was compiled. Genome-wide SNP genotypes for about 65% of the 666 donors were used in a later genetic analysis, which treated that subset as a discovery cohort. Every discovery cohort repertoire had been produced on one sequencing platform. Class I and class II HLA loci were covered by the typing at four-digit resolution. The number of donors typed differed by locus, with about 629-640 for A, B, C, DRB1 and DQB1, approximately 500 for DQA1, over 600 for DPA1, and 400 to 490 for DPB1. Roughly 5 DR-DQ haplotypes were handled as single units for association and clustering because linkage in the cohort was strong. Among some 410 genotyped donors of the cohort, an average of roughly 230,000 unique TCR beta nucleotide sequences was sequenced per donor, of which about 19% were non-productive.

The library was produced with the immunoSEQ multiplex PCR assay. For the multiplex PCR, a mixture combining 60 forward primers for TCR Vbeta segments and 13 reverse primers for TCR Jbeta segments was used. The CDR3 region of rearranged TCR beta genes was amplified from genomic DNA by a multiplex PCR assay. Amplified TCR beta libraries were sequenced as 87-base-pair reads on the Illumina HiSeq System. In the original analysis: A later analysis tallied tens of millions of unique TCR beta chains across the 666 repertoires, and approximately 9.9 million of those chains were shared by two or more donors. Raw reads were error-corrected and collapsed into unique sequences with a nearest-neighbor algorithm that merged closely related sequences to remove PCR and sequencing errors. CDR3 sequences were aligned to IMGT reference sequences to assign V, D and J gene segments. For a sequence to be retained, a match of at least six nucleotides was required to both a V gene segment and a J gene segment. A rearrangement was called productive if the CDR3 had no stop codons and remained in frame with V and J, and every other rearrangement was called non-productive. Following IMGT convention, CDR3 was defined as the stretch from the second conserved V-encoded cysteine up to the conserved J-encoded phenylalanine. The earlier analysis of 550 to 650 of the donors excluded any sequence lacking an unambiguous match to a single V gene segment. In an earlier analysis of a few hundred of the donors, V segments were called functional above 56.7% productive rearrangements and were called segregating when the between-donor standard deviation exceeded 5%. A statistical classification framework was built for diagnosing cytomegalovirus status from the catalog of TCR beta chain sequences. In a later analysis, V and J genes were assigned by comparing TCR nucleotide sequences against IMGT/GENE-DB human TR gene sequences. In a later analysis, CDR3 sequences and most-parsimonious VDJ recombination scenarios were assigned using the TCRdist pipeline. In a later analysis, each TCR beta chain was defined by its CDR3 amino acid sequence together with its V-gene family, and reads lacking a unique V-gene family were excluded. In a later analysis, 500 to 700 highly shared, low-generation-probability nucleotide sequences were removed to address suspected cross-contamination and a sequencing artifact. In a later analysis, a clonal expansion index for each public chain was calculated from normalized within-repertoire ranks of inferred template counts. A later analysis computed generation probabilities with a VDJ recombination model fitted to out-of-frame rearrangements, and checked the results against IGoR. Hypergeometric tests were used in a later analysis to score TCR-TCR, TCR-HLA and TCR-CMV co-occurrence, with a repertoire-size bias correction applied to the TCR pairs. In a later analysis, false discovery rates were estimated by permuting HLA or CMV assignments 20 times. A later analysis grouped co-occurring TCRs with DBSCAN, adding TCRdist sequence similarity when clustering within HLA-allele-positive subsets. Co-occurrence clustering excluded repertoires with fewer than 30,000 or more than 120,000 public chains, plus five with anomalous nucleotide sharing. Drawn from immuneACCESS, this table holds only the in-frame rearrangements with V and J called that TCRdb kept. Clones are partly lost; checked studies trace under half to an unresolved V gene and leave the rest unexplained. That table supplies the V and J calls and clone size; D and trimming were determined from the DNA. This sample lists over 150,000 clones; around 78% were detected once. The leading ten clones occupy about 13% of the sample.

Study-level results and caveats: An association between a missense DCLRE1C variant and V-gene and J-gene trimming of TCR beta chains was found in a later genetic analysis and replicated in an independent cohort. Specific HLA alleles were associated with around 18,000 TCR beta sequences at a false discovery rate of 0.05 in a later analysis. In a later analysis, most CMV-associated TCR beta chains were found to appear HLA-restricted, with HLA associations seemingly driven largely by CMV exposure. Broadly in line with IMGT annotations, most TCR beta V segments showed up in productive rearrangements about 90% or about 30% of the time in an earlier analysis of some 590 of the donors. In a later analysis, TCR association rates were found to vary across HLA loci, with the most associated TCRs seen for DRB1 alleles and the fewest for HLA-C alleles. Cytomegalovirus status was reported to be diagnosed by the classifier with high specificity and sensitivity in both the original and validation cohorts. The only immune exposure information available for the cohort was CMV serostatus. Assigning TCR associations to individual alleles was difficult when HLA alleles, especially DR and DQ, strongly co-occurred. Some IMGT-functional V segments, including TRBV6-2 and TRBV6-3, could not be distinguished by the 87-base-pair reads and were therefore excluded. In a later analysis, HLA-associated TCR beta chains showed more clonal expansion and lower generation probabilities than non-associated chains that were equally common. Most TCR sequences were observed very rarely across donors, whereas some public TCRs were present in many individuals. The earlier analysis of 587 of the donors excluded over 15 rarely observed V segments, including chromosome 9 orphons, because counts were too low. According to a later analysis, parvovirus B19, influenza, CMV and Epstein-Barr virus appeared linked to several top co-occurrence clusters. In vitro tests confirmed that three of the cytomegalovirus-associated TCR beta chains recognize cytomegalovirus antigens. A group of highly shared sequence variants was considered likely to be a technical artifact of the sequencing pipeline. Compared with the approximately 670-donor mean, donors in an Asian-associated ancestry cluster had fewer N-insertions in productive TCRs, according to a later genetic analysis. The study listed 164 TCR beta chains as associated with cytomegalovirus. Presence/absence analyses assumed roughly uniform sequencing depth across donors, an assumption that may not hold. HLA typing was unavailable for some donors at each locus, so association tests used only the typed subset. A further reported finding was that TCR beta sequences accurately predicted the HLA-A and HLA-B alleles for most subjects in the first cohort. Correlated functional status among segregating V segments might be attributable to linkage disequilibrium, but an unknown experimental factor could not be ruled out. In this cohort, only TCR beta chains were sequenced, and detectable features were limited by the absence of alpha or paired-chain data. The authors suggested that the approach could potentially be extended to other disease states and immunological phenotypes.

V ends up 4 bases short and J 5 bases short, with an unmatched junction base count of 10. The CDR3 covers 16 residues, taking in both the cysteine and the phenylalanine. Only the CDR3 portion is preserved as DNA: 48 bases, with reading frame beginning at the first base. The germline V gene (reference sequence) sets CDR1 to MNHNY and CDR2 to SVGAGI. The cohort was made up of approximately 670 healthy bone marrow donors. Cohort members were all nominally healthy when sampled, although unrecorded immune exposures were likely present. The donor was CMV seropositive and belonged to the group of 250 to 300 seropositive cohort members. A peripheral blood sample was collected from each donor, and TCR beta sequencing was performed on peripheral blood mononuclear cells. Genomic DNA extraction from the blood cell samples was performed with the Qiagen DNeasy Blood Extraction Kit.

The sequence links TRBV6-6 to TRBJ1-5; a stretch of 8 junction bases matches TRBD1. Sample: PBMCs. The source of this sequence is a woman aged 50 to 60 in good health and CMV-seropositive. The CDR3 reads as follows: CASSSHSRGPDQPQHF. The DNA sequence is TGTGCCAGCAGTTCCCACAGCAGGGGGCCGGATCAGCCCCAGCATTTT.